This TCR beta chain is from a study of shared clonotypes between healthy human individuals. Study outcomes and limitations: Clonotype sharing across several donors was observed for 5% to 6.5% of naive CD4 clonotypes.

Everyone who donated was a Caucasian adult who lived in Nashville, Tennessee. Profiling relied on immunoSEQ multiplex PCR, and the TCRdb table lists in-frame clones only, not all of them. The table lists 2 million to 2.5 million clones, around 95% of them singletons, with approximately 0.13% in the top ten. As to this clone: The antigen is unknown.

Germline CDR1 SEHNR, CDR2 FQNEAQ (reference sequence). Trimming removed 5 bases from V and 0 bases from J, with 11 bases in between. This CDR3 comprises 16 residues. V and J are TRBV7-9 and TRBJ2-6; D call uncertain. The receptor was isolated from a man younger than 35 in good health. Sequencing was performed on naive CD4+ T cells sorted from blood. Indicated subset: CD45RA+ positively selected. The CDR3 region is CASSPVRFSGANVLTF. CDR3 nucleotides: TGTGCCAGCAGCCCAGTGCGCTTCTCTGGGGCCAACGTCCTGACTTTC.